Listed here are 3 T cell receptor beta chains from one sample, sequenced in a study of cytomegalovirus exposure and HLA in healthy donors. The primer mix had 60 Vbeta and 13 Jbeta primers. Sequencing used immunoSEQ multiplex PCR; TCRdb keeps in-frame clones, though not all of them. Found here are about 120,000 clones, approximately 76% of them singletons; the top ten hold roughly 31%. Sequenced: PBMCs. These receptors came from a man aged 55 to 70 in good health and CMV-seropositive.

The CDR3 sequence: CASSYSKGLAGVDQYF. CDR3 DNA: TGTGCCAGCAGTTACTCGAAGGGACTAGCGGGAGTCGATCAGTACTTC. The chain joins TRBV6-5 to TRBJ2-7; 14 nucleotides match TRBD2. From germline, CDR1 is MNHEY and CDR2 SVGAGI. With V trimmed by 0 bases and J by 10 bases, 8 bases remained unmatched. The CDR3 contains 16 residues.

The V call is TRBV4-1, the J call TRBJ2-3, with 9 bases that match TRBD1. In germline, CDR1 is MGHRA, CDR2 YSYEKL. The CDR3 is made up of 16 amino acids. Unmatched junction bases numbered 2, after V lost 0 bases and J lost 1 base. This CDR3 reads CASSQDRTGGTDTQYF. DNA for the CDR3: TGCGCCAGCAGCCAAGATCGGACAGGGGGCACAGATACGCAGTATTTT.

This chain connects TRBV5-1 to TRBJ1-1; 8 bases are a match to TRBD1. Losses at the gene ends were 1 base for V and 1 base for J; bases not matched to a gene: 15. The germline V gene has CDR1 SGHRS and CDR2 YFSETQ. The CDR3 loop spans 19 amino acids. The CDR3 region has the DNA TGCGCCAGCAGCTTGTTTCTTCCTTGGCCCGGGACAGGGAACACTGAAGCTTTCTTT. This codes for CASSLFLPWPGTGNTEAFF.